This is a list of T cell receptor beta chains from one sample in a study of immune evolution from preneoplasia to lung adenocarcinoma. Method: immunoSEQ multiplex PCR; TCRdb's copy keeps in-frame clones and lacks some. In the table there are thousands of clones, around 81% of which are singletons. Sequencing was carried out using FFPE normal lung tissue adjacent to the tumor. The source is a person aged 50-69 years with lung adenocarcinoma. Each CDR3 is given with its conserved first and last residue. A D gene is named only where the DNA matches it firmly. Clone size, where shown, is once, few, many, or a class for clones that have expanded.

D: .
V: TRBV29-1
size: .
J: TRBJ2-1
CDR3: CSVIDNNEQFF
DNA: TGCAGCGTTATCGATAACAATGAGCAGTTCTTC

D: TRBD2
V: TRBV18
size: .
J: TRBJ2-1
CDR3: CASSPLVWTSGERGHNEQFF
DNA: TGTGCCAGCTCACCACTAGTTTGGACTAGCGGTGAAAGGGGGCACAATGAGCAGTTCTTC

D: TRBD1
V: TRBV2
size: .
J: TRBJ2-7
CDR3: CASSDRDQNTYEQYF
DNA: TGTGCCAGCAGCGACAGGGATCAGAATACCTACGAGCAGTACTTC

D: .
V: TRBV10-2
size: .
J: TRBJ1-5
CDR3: CASSYKFRDSNQPQHF
DNA: TGCGCCAGCAGTTACAAATTCCGGGACAGCAATCAGCCCCAGCATTTT

D: .
V: TRBV4-2
size: .
J: TRBJ2-1
CDR3: CASSQSVLSGADYNEQFF
DNA: TGTGCCAGCAGCCAATCTGTTTTATCGGGGGCCGACTACAATGAGCAGTTCTTC

D: .
V: TRBV7-6
size: .
J: TRBJ2-2
CDR3: CASSPPGVGANTGELFF
DNA: TGTGCCAGCAGCCCCCCGGGGGTAGGCGCGAACACCGGGGAGCTGTTTTTT

D: TRBD2
V: TRBV5-1
size: .
J: TRBJ2-1
CDR3: CASSTAGAYNEQFF
DNA: TGCGCCAGCAGCACAGCGGGAGCCTACAATGAGCAGTTCTTC

D: .
V: TRBV11-3
size: few
J: TRBJ2-5
CDR3: CASSDWRNSREKTQYF
DNA: TGTGCCAGCAGCGACTGGAGGAACAGCCGAGAGAAGACCCAGTACTTC

D: TRBD2
V: TRBV7-2
size: few
J: TRBJ2-1
CDR3: CASSFQSGSSYNEQFF
DNA: TGTGCCAGCAGCTTTCAGAGCGGGAGCTCCTACAATGAGCAGTTCTTC

D: .
V: TRBV4-1
size: few
J: TRBJ1-3
CDR3: CASSRADLPGNTIYF
DNA: TGCGCCAGCAGCCGAGCGGACCTTCCTGGAAACACCATATATTTT

D: .
V: TRBV19
size: .
J: TRBJ2-7
CDR3: CASSKRLSYEQYF
DNA: TGTGCCAGTAGTAAGCGGCTCTCCTACGAGCAGTACTTC

D: TRBD1
V: TRBV27
size: .
J: TRBJ2-5
CDR3: CASSPLDRDLGTQYF
DNA: TGTGCCAGCAGTCCCCTGGACAGGGACTTGGGGACCCAGTACTTC

D: .
V: TRBV2
size: .
J: TRBJ1-1
CDR3: CASLLNTEAFF
DNA: TGTGCCAGTCTCCTGAACACTGAAGCTTTCTTT

D: TRBD2
V: TRBV5-1
size: .
J: TRBJ2-7
CDR3: CASSLLPGTSIYEQYF
DNA: TGCGCCAGCAGCTTGCTCCCCGGGACTAGTATATACGAGCAGTACTTC

D: TRBD2
V: TRBV10-3
size: .
J: TRBJ2-5
CDR3: CATTSGAQETQYF
DNA: TGTGCCACGACTAGCGGGGCCCAAGAGACCCAGTACTTC

D: TRBD1
V: TRBV14
size: few
J: TRBJ1-2
CDR3: CASSQDRGRGYTF
DNA: TGTGCCAGCAGCCAAGACAGGGGGCGAGGCTACACCTTC

D: .
V: TRBV7-9
size: .
J: TRBJ1-1
CDR3: CASSLGNRDKAFF
DNA: TGTGCCAGCAGCTTAGGGAACAGGGACAAAGCTTTCTTT

D: TRBD1
V: TRBV30
size: once
J: TRBJ2-1
CDR3: CAWSAGQGGLDEQFF
DNA: TGTGCCTGGAGCGCGGGACAGGGGGGCTTGGATGAGCAGTTCTTC

D: TRBD2
V: TRBV13
size: once
J: TRBJ2-3
CDR3: CASSLGGRADTQYF
DNA: TGTGCCAGCAGCTTAGGCGGGAGGGCAGATACGCAGTATTTT

D: .
V: TRBV5-6
size: .
J: TRBJ2-7
CDR3: CASSLRATSSYEQYF
DNA: TGTGCCAGCAGCTTGAGGGCAACTAGCTCCTACGAGCAGTACTTC

D: TRBD2
V: TRBV6-5
size: few
J: TRBJ2-5
CDR3: CASQSAGGQGETQYF
DNA: TGTGCCAGTCAATCAGCGGGGGGGCAGGGGGAGACCCAGTACTTC

D: .
V: TRBV5-1
size: few
J: TRBJ2-1
CDR3: CATGAKPGTYNEQFF
DNA: TGCGCCACTGGAGCAAAGCCAGGTACCTACAATGAGCAGTTCTTC

D: TRBD2
V: TRBV9
size: .
J: TRBJ2-2
CDR3: CASSVVGPSGTNTGELFF
DNA: TGTGCCAGCAGCGTAGTGGGACCTAGCGGGACAAACACCGGGGAGCTGTTTTTT

D: TRBD2
V: TRBV19
size: few
J: TRBJ2-1
CDR3: CASAGLAGSEQFF
DNA: TGTGCCAGTGCGGGACTAGCGGGATCAGAGCAGTTCTTC

D: .
V: TRBV6-5
size: .
J: TRBJ2-2
CDR3: CASSYSSLNTGELFF
DNA: TGTGCCAGCAGTTACTCGAGTCTAAACACCGGGGAGCTGTTTTTT

D: .
V: TRBV11-2
size: .
J: TRBJ2-1
CDR3: CASSLGPMDEQFF
DNA: TGTGCCAGCAGCTTAGGTCCCATGGATGAGCAGTTCTTC

D: .
V: TRBV15
size: .
J: TRBJ1-5
CDR3: CATSPRKIGSNQPQHF
DNA: TGTGCCACCAGTCCCCGAAAAATTGGGAGCAATCAGCCCCAGCATTTT

D: .
V: TRBV2
size: .
J: TRBJ2-2
CDR3: CASSGASFSGELFF
DNA: TGTGCCAGCAGTGGGGCCTCTTTTAGCGGGGAGCTGTTTTTT